The rows below give T cell receptor beta chains drawn from one sample of a study of cytotoxic CD8 clonotypes in ibrutinib-treated CLL. Profiled with immunoSEQ multiplex PCR; TCRdb holds only in-frame clones, not every one. There are about 120,000 clones in the sample; 55% to 75% occur only once, and about 40% lies in the top ten. The source material was PBMCs, sampled after 24 months of ibrutinib treatment. Receptor source: a human donor with chronic lymphocytic leukemia. CDR3s leave out the opening cysteine and the closing phenylalanine or tryptophan. Fields, in order: clone size, J gene, V gene, CDR3 protein. Clone size appears in some rows only: once, few, many, or a class for an expanded clone.

NA	TRBJ1-1	TRBV9	ASSDRQRAAAEAF
NA	TRBJ1-2	TRBV5-8	ASSFQHNYGYT
few	TRBJ2-7	TRBV1	TIRPSTVLYEQY
NA	TRBJ1-1	TRBV7-9	ASSPAPFTEAF
many	TRBJ2-2	TRBV7-6	ASSFPGGAGELF
NA	TRBJ1-4	TRBV4-2	ASSRIFGTNEKLF
NA	TRBJ2-7	TRBV25-1	ASSHARWGYEQY
few	TRBJ2-1	TRBV27	ASTAGGPEYNEQF
NA	TRBJ2-1	TRBV25-1	ASSEATGHDEQF
once	TRBJ1-1	TRBV5-5	ASSLDEGTTEAF